These T cell receptor beta chains were read from a single sample in a study of post-analysis software for immune sequencing data. A single record per CDR3 protein comes from TCRdb applying MiXCR to the PCR reads. Of almost 700,000 distinct CDR3 sequences in the sample, more than 50% were seen once. The sequencing sample was made of blood. Source of these receptors: a girl aged 2 to 10 with multiple sclerosis. The conserved cysteine and the conserved F or W are not part of the CDR3 here. The order of the fields is CDR3 length, V gene, CDR3 protein.

12 TRBV30 AWTPGVQQAALH
11 TRBV20-1 SAAARIQETQY
13 TRBV7-2 ASSPRTTYYNEQY
12 TRBV5-1 ASSLKGANHEQY
12 TRBV25-1 ASSDTAIQETQY
12 TRBV7-9 ASSSLDIPYEQY
13 TRBV20-1 SAGTYSVRSDEQF
13 TRBV5-1 ASRNGTGAEYGYT
13 TRBV20-1 SASGSRVSYNEQF
16 TRBV12-3/TRBV12-4 ASSSWGLAGGHSNEQF
13 TRBV5-5 ASSLTRVSTDTQY
13 TRBV6-5 ASSARDRGLYGYT
11 TRBV7-2 ASSDVPNQPQH
10 TRBV20-1 STVKQGEDAF
12 TRBV20-1 SARTSGQFNEQF
15 TRBV4-3 ASSQEESGGSRDEQF
10 TRBV29-1 SVGASTDTQY
13 TRBV4-2 ASSQDRPGTYEQY
9 TRBV7-9 ASSLNREQF
12 TRBV29-1 SVEEGTAGNEQF
10 TRBV12-3/TRBV12-4 ASSFGAETQY
11 TRBV12-3/TRBV12-4 ASRGTGDLGYT
9 TRBV20-1 SARKNTEAF
17 TRBV6-5 ASSYRPTSGGGWGYTQY
15 TRBV7-2 ASSLGVLAGGTDTQY
13 TRBV6-6 ASSYGTGGRNEQF
14 TRBV5-1 ASSAGTRGGNNEQF
13 TRBV10-3 ANPTSGHSGYEQY
13 TRBV4-2 ASSDGQGPSGEQY